This TCR beta chain was found in a study of T cells in Graves' hyperthyroidism and ophthalmopathy. The overall study: Sampling of peripheral blood happened at initial diagnosis, prior to any treatment.

Of note for this clonotype: The antigen is undetermined.

The study left out patients who had uncontrolled infection, other autoimmune disease, pregnancy or lactation. The study's findings and limits: The blood repertoire included most of the expanded thyroid clonotypes above 0.001.

Regions amplified from RNA transcripts were the TCR beta CDR3 regions. With the HTBI primer set, the TCR CDR3 went through a first round of RT-PCR. TCRdb reanalysed the multiplex PCR reads using MiXCR and keeps one entry per CDR3 protein. The data show over 200,000 distinct CDR3 sequences, with 15% to 20% seen just once and about 41% held by the top ten. The sequenced material came from blood. This TCR was recovered from a man aged 40-55 years with Graves' hyperthyroidism.

CDR3 residues: CASGLRQYEAFF. The CDR3 bases are TGTGCCAGCGGTCTGAGACAATATGAAGCTTTCTTT. The chain employs TRBV28 and TRBJ1-1, with unresolved D. Trimming shortened V by 8 bases and J by 7 bases, and 14 bases separated the two germline ends. From germline, CDR1 is MDHEN and CDR2 SYDVKM. The CDR3 is 12 amino acids.